Listed here are 4 T cell receptor beta chains from one sample, sequenced in a study of T cell responses to AZD1222 COVID-19 vaccine. The table came from immunoSEQ multiplex PCR; TCRdb's copy has only in-frame clones and leaves some out. The top ten clones hold 4.5% of a sample with approximately 83,000 clones, 90% to 95% of them seen once. The sample consisted of peripheral blood, taken on day 0 of MenACWY control vaccination. These TCRs come from an adult in good health.

The rearrangement joins TRBV7-6 to TRBJ2-5; possible D gene TRBD2, 5 bases. Between the trimmed V and J ends, which lost 5 bases and 3 bases, there was a span of 19 bases. Germline lookup yields CDR1 SGHVS and CDR2 FNYEAQ. The CDR3 consists of 16 residues. CDR3 sequence reads: CASSPFVGVSEETQYF. The CDR3 DNA reads TGTGCCAGCAGCCCTTTCGTGGGAGTATCTGAAGAGACCCAGTACTTC.

CDR3 sequence reads: CASSAPGTTYEQYF. CDR3 DNA: TGTGCCAGCAGCGCCCCCGGGACCACCTACGAGCAGTACTTC. The chain is built from TRBV14 and TRBJ2-7; perhaps D is TRBD1 or TRBD2 (5 bases each). The germline gives CDR1 SGHDN, CDR2 FVKESK. This CDR3 contains 14 residues. The V gene lost 5 bases and the J gene lost 2 bases, with 13 bases spanning the gap.

This chain joins TRBV7-2 and TRBJ2-7, with D perhaps TRBD2 (6 bases). There are 13 residues in the CDR3. V gave up 6 bases and J gave up 2 bases, with 11 bases separating them. The germline V gene encodes CDR1 SGHTA and CDR2 FQGNSA. The CDR3 here is CASRRDGPYEQYF. CDR3 nucleotides: TGTGCCAGCAGGCGGGACGGCCCCTACGAGCAGTACTTC.

This chain links TRBV5-5 with TRBJ2-5; 7 nucleotides agree with TRBD2. The V segment lost 6 bases and the J segment 3 bases; nucleotides outside the gene matches: 8. CDR3 length: 14 amino acids. Germline CDR1 and CDR2: SGHKS and YYEKEE (reference sequence). The CDR3 region has the DNA TGTGCCAGCATGGGAGGGACTACAAAAGAGACCCAGTACTTC. It yields the protein CASMGGTTKETQYF.